These 32 T cell receptor beta chains were all obtained from the same sample, sequenced in a study of blood T cell repertoires in COVID-19. Sequencing used immunoSEQ multiplex PCR; TCRdb keeps in-frame clones, though not all of them. The table lists about 180,000 clones, roughly 84% of them singletons. Material for sequencing was PBMCs or T cells enriched from blood (not recorded which). The receptors originated from a human donor with acute COVID-19. The donor label of this sample is uncertain.

The chain carries TRBV6-2 or TRBV6-3 and TRBJ1-5; tentative D call: TRBD1 (5 bases). Germline V lookup: CDR1 MNHEY, CDR2 SVGEGT. This CDR3 has 14 amino acids. Between the trimmed V and J ends, which lost 5 bases and 7 bases, there was a span of 15 bases. The CDR3 reads CASSAAGSNQPQHF. The CDR3 nucleotides read TGTGCCAGCAGTGCGGCAGGGTCAAACCAGCCCCAGCATTTT.

This chain connects TRBV29-1 to TRBJ1-1; no firm D call. The CDR3 is 13 residues long. Germline loops: CDR1 SQVTM, CDR2 ANQGSEA. V was cut by 3 bases and J by 5 bases, with 13 bases left in between. This CDR3 reads CSVDPGGGTEAFF. The CDR3 DNA is TGCAGCGTTGATCCCGGAGGAGGGACTGAAGCTTTCTTT.

This clone has a count of ten or more. The chain employs TRBV4-2 and TRBJ2-5, with D unclear. Per the germline V gene, CDR1 is LGHNA and CDR2 is YNFKEQ. The CDR3 runs to 14 residues. Deletions cut 4 bases from V and 8 bases from J, with 17 bases between. This CDR3 reads CASSPRLDLNTQYF. Here the CDR3 DNA reads TGTGCCAGCAGCCCGCGGCTAGATTTAAACACCCAGTACTTC.

This chain links TRBV7-6 with TRBJ2-3; TRBD2 agrees at 13 bases. The length of the CDR3 is 16 residues. The germline V gene has CDR1 SGHVS and CDR2 FNYEAQ. V shed 5 bases and J 1 base; nucleotides not matched to a gene: 3. CDR3 coding DNA: TGTGCCAGCAGCAAAGGACTAGCGGGGGGCACAGATACGCAGTATTTT. Translating it yields CASSKGLAGGTDTQYF.

This clone was recorded only once. J is TRBJ2-3 and V is TRBV5-8, with D possibly TRBD1 on 5 matching bases. The CDR3 contains 15 residues. Looked up from germline, CDR1 is SGHTS and CDR2 is YDEGEE. Trimming removed 1 base from V and 5 bases from J, with 14 bases in between. The CDR3 loop reads CASSLFGNRGDTQYF. CDR3 nucleotides: TGTGCCAGCAGCTTGTTTGGGAATAGGGGAGATACGCAGTATTTT.

The chain recombines TRBV6-1 with TRBJ2-3, with 11 bases lining up with TRBD2. The CDR3 extends over 16 amino acids. The V and J ends lost 0 bases and 2 bases, in that order; junction bases with no gene match: 1. In germline, CDR1 is MNHNS, CDR2 SASEGT. CDR3 region: CASSEASGGATDTQYF. In DNA form, the CDR3 reads TGTGCCAGCAGTGAAGCTAGCGGGGGGGCCACAGATACGCAGTATTTT.

This chain joins TRBV5-1 and TRBJ1-2, with D possibly being TRBD1 (6 bases). The CDR3 contains 15 residues. Trimming took 0 bases from V and 3 from J, leaving 12 bases between them. Germline assignment: CDR1 SGHRS and CDR2 YFSETQ. The CDR3 sequence: CASSLGGGVDYGYTF. The CDR3 coding sequence is TGCGCCAGCAGCTTGGGCGGGGGCGTGGACTATGGCTACACCTTC.

For the CDR3, the DNA is TGTGCCAGCAGCGCAGTCTTAGTAGCGGGGCCCTCTGAGCAGTTCTTC. Translation: CASSAVLVAGPSEQFF. The rearrangement uses TRBV9 and TRBJ2-1; 8 positions agree with TRBD2. The CDR3 is 16 residues long. Germline V CDR1 and CDR2: SGDLS, YYNGEE. Trimming took 3 bases from V and 9 from J; bases not matched to a gene: 14.

The chain links TRBV15 to TRBJ2-1; perhaps TRBD2 as D (7 bases). Germline lookup yields CDR1 LNHNV and CDR2 YYDKDF (reference sequence). V shed 5 bases and J shed 6 bases, with 20 bases lying between them. CDR3 length: 16 amino acids. The CDR3 nucleotides read TGTGCCACCAGCGACAATCATCGGGGGGCACGCAATGAGCAGTTCTTC. This translates into CATSDNHRGARNEQFF.

This clone occurred once. The chain uses TRBV3-1 (or the pseudogene TRBV3-2) and TRBJ2-3, with 10 bases identical to TRBD2. V dropped 2 bases and J dropped 1; count of bases not matched to a gene: 6. Germline loops: CDR1 LGHDT, CDR2 YNNKEL (reference sequence). The CDR3 extends over 17 amino acids. The chain's CDR3 is CASSQRLAGVGTDTQYF. The CDR3 nucleotides read TGTGCCAGCAGCCAAAGGCTAGCGGGGGTAGGCACAGATACGCAGTATTTT.

This chain uses TRBV10-3 with TRBJ1-2; D is perhaps TRBD1 (5 bases). This CDR3 comprises 13 residues. Germline lookup yields CDR1 ENHRY and CDR2 SYGVKD. V was pared by 7 bases and J by 3 bases, with 12 bases between. CDR3 bases: TGTGCCATCACGAATGCGGGGGACTATGGCTACACCTTC. This sequence encodes CAITNAGDYGYTF.

This chain connects TRBV7-8 to TRBJ1-3; D possibly corresponds to TRBD1 (6 bases). Germline CDR1 SGHVS, CDR2 FQNEAQ. The CDR3 is 15 residues long. Trimming took off 4 bases at V and 7 bases at J, with 17 bases between the two ends. The CDR3 bases are TGTGCCAGCAGCTCTCACGGGCAGGGGCGGAACACCATATATTTT. Protein product: CASSSHGQGRNTIYF.

The gene calls are TRBV30 and TRBJ1-2; D is unclear. The CDR3 is 13 residues long. V was trimmed by 2 bases and J by 3 bases, leaving 10 bases between them. Germline CDR1 GTSNPN, CDR2 SVGIG (reference sequence). The CDR3 DNA reads as TGTGCCTGGAGTCCGTCGCAGGACTATGGCTACACCTTC. As protein: CAWSPSQDYGYTF.

This clone was counted between two and nine times. The chain combines TRBV5-4 with TRBJ2-5, with 9 bases matching TRBD2. The CDR3 has 17 residues. V was clipped by 4 bases and J by 4 bases; unmatched bases: 14. Looked up from germline, CDR1 is SGHNT and CDR2 is YYREEE (reference sequence). The CDR3 is CASSAGRGLALGETQYF. The DNA of the CDR3 is TGTGCCAGCAGCGCCGGAAGGGGACTAGCTTTAGGAGAGACCCAGTACTTC.

V and J are TRBV30 and TRBJ2-3; 9 nucleotides match TRBD2. V dropped 4 bases and J dropped 5; count of bases not matched to a gene: 4. This CDR3 comprises 13 residues. CDR1 is GTSNPN, CDR2 SVGIG, per germline (reference sequence). This chain's CDR3 is CAWTAGGRDTQYF. The CDR3 nucleotides are TGTGCCTGGACAGCGGGGGGTCGAGATACGCAGTATTTT.

The chain couples TRBV28 to TRBJ2-3; 7 bases are a match to TRBD1. The CDR3 is 15 residues long. The V gene's germline CDR1 is MDHEN and CDR2 SYDVKM. The V segment lost 8 bases and the J segment 4 bases; nucleotides outside the gene matches: 12. DNA for the CDR3: TGTGCCAGCCCACCCACAGGGGCGACTTCAGATACGCAGTATTTT. This gives the protein CASPPTGATSDTQYF. The whole variable domain, filled in from reference TRBV28 and TRBJ2-3, reads DVKVTQSSRYLVKRTGEKVFLECVQDMDHENMFWYRQDPGLGLRLIYFSYDVKMKEKGDIPEGYSVSREKKERFSLILESASTNQTSMYLCASPPTGATSDTQYFGPGTRLTVL.

This clone was seen once. This chain links TRBV14 with TRBJ2-5, with D unclear. CDR3 size: 14 residues. Germline CDR1 is SGHDN and CDR2 is FVKESK. Between the trimmed V and J ends, which lost 0 bases and 5 bases, there was a span of 10 bases. CDR3 sequence (DNA): TGTGCCAGCAGCCAAGATCTAAATTTGGAGACCCAGTACTTC. Its protein product is CASSQDLNLETQYF.

V and J are TRBV2 and TRBJ2-7; 11 positions agree with TRBD1. This CDR3 has 13 residues. Germline V gives CDR1 SNHLY, CDR2 FYNNEI. Trimming at V came to 4 bases and at J to 7 bases, leaving 3 bases not matched to a gene. CDR3 in amino acids: CASSGTGGGEQYF. The DNA for the CDR3 is TGTGCCAGCAGTGGGACAGGGGGCGGGGAGCAGTACTTC. The entire variable domain, with the rest obtained from reference TRBV2 and TRBJ2-7, is as follows: EPEVTQTPSHQVTQMGQEVILRCVPISNHLYFYWYRQILGQKVEFLVSFYNNEISEKSEIFDDQFSVERPDGSNFTLKIRSTKLEDSAMYFCASSGTGGGEQYFGPGTRLTVT.

This chain links TRBV7-3 with TRBJ1-1, with D tentatively TRBD1 (6 bases). V was trimmed by 5 bases and J by 1 base, leaving 8 bases between them. There are 13 residues in the CDR3. Per germline, CDR1 SGHTA and CDR2 FQGTGA. In DNA form, the CDR3 reads TGTGCCAGCAGCCGACAGGAGAACACTGAAGCTTTCTTT. It yields the protein CASSRQENTEAFF.

This clone was seen a few times. The genes are TRBV5-6 and TRBJ2-7; maybe TRBD2 (6 bases). The CDR3 covers 13 residues. In germline, CDR1 is SGHDT, CDR2 YYEEEE. Trimming removed 4 bases at V and 4 bases at J, with 12 bases between. Written as DNA, the CDR3 is TGTGCCAGCAGCCCCGAACTAGCTTACGAGCAGTACTTC. Protein: CASSPELAYEQYF.

This clone was observed a few times. V is TRBV7-7 and J is TRBJ2-1, with D tentatively TRBD1 (5 bases). V was clipped by 3 bases and J by 4 bases, with 13 bases between them. The germline gives CDR1 SSHAT, CDR2 FNYEAQ (reference sequence). CDR3 size: 15 residues. The CDR3 loop is CASSFSRAPYNEQFF. DNA of the CDR3: TGTGCCAGCAGCTTCTCCAGGGCCCCTTACAATGAGCAGTTCTTC.

V is TRBV12-5 and J is TRBJ2-5; TRBD2 matches at 7 bases. V shed 0 bases, J shed 5 bases, and the junction held 0 bases outside the gene matches. This CDR3 has 13 residues. The V gene's germline CDR1 is LGHNT and CDR2 FRNRAP. CDR3 amino acids: CASGLVGGETQYF. The CDR3 nucleotides read TGTGCTAGTGGTTTGGTGGGGGGGGAGACCCAGTACTTC.

This chain joins TRBV11-2 and TRBJ1-1; D ambiguous. Between the trimmed V and J ends, which lost 5 bases and 1 base, there was a span of 17 bases. The CDR3 is 16 amino acids. Germline lookup yields CDR1 SGHAT and CDR2 FQNNGV. The CDR3 region is CASSPPLRARNTEAFF. The CDR3 DNA is TGTGCCAGCAGCCCACCATTGAGGGCTCGGAACACTGAAGCTTTCTTT.

This chain uses TRBV7-3 with TRBJ2-1; 7 positions match TRBD1. CDR1 SGHTA and CDR2 FQGTGA come from the germline V gene. The CDR3 is made up of 13 amino acids. Trimming at V came to 3 bases and at J to 5 bases, leaving 1 base not matched to a gene. The CDR3 coding sequence is TGTGCCAGCAGCTTTACAGGGGACAATGAGCAGTTCTTC. This codes for CASSFTGDNEQFF.

V usage is TRBV19 and J usage is TRBJ1-1; D uncertain. V lost 4 bases and J lost 4, with 13 bases in between. The CDR3 extends over 14 amino acids. CDR1 is LNHDA, CDR2 SQIVND, per germline (reference sequence). The CDR3 spells CASSTAEGVTEAFF. The CDR3 DNA reads TGTGCCAGTAGTACTGCGGAGGGCGTCACTGAAGCTTTCTTT.

J is TRBJ1-2 and V is TRBV6-2 or TRBV6-3; TRBD1 matches at 7 bases. The length of the CDR3 is 16 residues. The V gene's germline CDR1 is MNHEY and CDR2 SVGEGT. Germline trimming cut 0 bases from V and 3 bases from J; bases unmatched to any gene: 7. The CDR3 loop reads CASSYSTGTDHYGYTF. The CDR3 nucleotides are TGTGCCAGCAGTTACTCGACCGGGACAGACCACTATGGCTACACCTTC.

The CDR3 here is CASSLGASHGPQETQYF. DNA of the CDR3: TGTGCCAGCAGCTTAGGCGCTAGCCACGGGCCCCAAGAGACCCAGTACTTC. The chain couples TRBV7-9 to TRBJ2-5; D is possibly TRBD2 (5 bases). Trimming cost V 1 base and J 1 base, with 16 bases left between them. CDR3 length equals 17 residues. Per germline, CDR1 SEHNR and CDR2 FQNEAQ (reference sequence).

The J gene is TRBJ2-2, the V gene TRBV15; a possible D gene is TRBD1 (5 bases). This CDR3 is 13 amino acids long. The germline V gene encodes CDR1 LNHNV and CDR2 YYDKDF (reference sequence). With 7 bases removed from V and 8 bases from J, the gap between germline ends came to 14 bases. In DNA form, the CDR3 reads TGTGCCACCATCGCTGACAGTGAAGGGGAGCTGTTTTTT. Its protein is CATIADSEGELFF.

The genes are TRBV11-2 and TRBJ2-1; D perhaps matches TRBD1 (6 bases). This CDR3 region has 13 residues. Germline CDR1 SGHAT, CDR2 FQNNGV. Trimming removed 5 bases at V and 8 bases at J, with 13 bases between. This CDR3 is CASSGAGVDEQFF. CDR3 in DNA: TGTGCCAGCAGCGGGGCAGGGGTAGATGAGCAGTTCTTC. Full variable domain (rest looked up from reference TRBV11-2 and TRBJ2-1): EAGVAQSPRYKIIEKRQSVAFWCNPISGHATLYWYQQILGQGPKLLIQFQNNGVVDDSQLPKDRFSAERLKGVDSTLKIQPAKLEDSAVYLCASSGAGVDEQFFGPGTRLTVL.

The sample holds a few counts of this clone. The chain has TRBV19 and TRBJ2-7; 8 bases align to TRBD2. Germline CDR1 reads LNHDA; CDR2 reads SQIVND (reference sequence). J gave up 3 bases and V 5 bases, and 12 bases lay outside the gene matches. This CDR3 region has 16 residues. The DNA of the CDR3 is TGTGCCAGTAGTCCCACGTGGGCTAGCGGGTACTACGAGCAGTACTTC. As protein: CASSPTWASGYYEQYF.

This clone was observed a few times. The chain links TRBV24-1 to TRBJ2-3; D uncertain. The CDR3 has 13 amino acids. The germline V and J ends were trimmed by 3 bases and 1 base, with 4 bases remaining between them. The germline V gene encodes CDR1 KGHDR and CDR2 SFDVKD. The CDR3 is CATSDPGTDTQYF. The CDR3 nucleotides are TGTGCCACCAGTGATCCCGGCACAGATACGCAGTATTTT.

DNA for the CDR3: TGCAGCGTTCTTTTACTTACTAGCACAGATACGCAGTATTTT. It is translated as CSVLLLTSTDTQYF. This chain links TRBV29-1 with TRBJ2-3; D is unclear. Germline lookup yields CDR1 SQVTM and CDR2 ANQGSEA. Between the trimmed V and J ends, which lost 5 bases and 0 bases, there was a span of 12 bases. CDR3 length equals 14 residues.